This T cell receptor beta chain was sequenced for a study of cytotoxic CD8 clonotypes in ibrutinib-treated CLL. About the research overall: Among patients, some 24 responded partially and 2 completely; approximately 14 then stayed remitted and 12 progressed after median about 68 months. Overall study findings and caveats: Against age-matched healthy donors, baseline clonality ran higher and tracked circulating CD8+ T-cell counts.

Profiled with immunoSEQ multiplex PCR; TCRdb holds only in-frame clones, not every one. The sample shows roughly 60,000 clones, approximately 71% of them seen only once. For this clone: What it recognizes is unknown.

The source material was PBMCs, sampled after 12 months of ibrutinib treatment. The sequence derives from a human donor with chronic lymphocytic leukemia.

As DNA, the CDR3 is TGTGCCAGCAGTACTCCAGGGAGAGACTACGAGCAGTACTTC. Encoded protein: CASSTPGRDYEQYF. The V gene is TRBV25-1, the J gene TRBJ2-7; D is possibly TRBD1 or TRBD2 (5 bases each). The CDR3 loop spans 14 amino acids. Trimming pared 5 bases from V and 3 bases from J, leaving 14 bases between. Germline CDR1 MGHDK, CDR2 SYGVNS.